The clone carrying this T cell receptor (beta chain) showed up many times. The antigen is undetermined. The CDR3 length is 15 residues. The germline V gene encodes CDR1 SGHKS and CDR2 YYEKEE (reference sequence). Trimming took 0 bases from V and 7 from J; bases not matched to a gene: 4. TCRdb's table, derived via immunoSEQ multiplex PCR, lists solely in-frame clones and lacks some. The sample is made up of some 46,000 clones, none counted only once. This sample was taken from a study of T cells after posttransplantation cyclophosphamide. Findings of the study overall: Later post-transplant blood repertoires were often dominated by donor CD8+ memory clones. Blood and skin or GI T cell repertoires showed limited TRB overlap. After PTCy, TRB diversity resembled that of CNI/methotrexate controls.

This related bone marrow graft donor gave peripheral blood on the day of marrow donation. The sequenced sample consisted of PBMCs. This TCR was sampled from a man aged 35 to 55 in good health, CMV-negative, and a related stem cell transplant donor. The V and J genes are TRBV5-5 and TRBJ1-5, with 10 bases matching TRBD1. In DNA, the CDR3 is TGTGCCAGCAGCTTGGAATGGGACAGGGGCCAGCCCCAGCATTTT. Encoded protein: CASSLEWDRGQPQHF.